This T cell receptor beta chain was sequenced in a study of CD4+ T cells in melanoma. Study-level points and caveats: A reported correlation linked neoantigen-specific CD4+ T cells to CD8+, macrophage and B cell function.

TCRdb keeps only in-frame clones here, not all; method: immunoSEQ multiplex PCR. Here the sample spans approximately 9,600 clones, nearly 80% being singletons. Remarks on this clone: The target antigen is unknown.

The source is a human donor with melanoma. Material: cells from a culture (not recorded whether cultured in vitro).

The CDR3 DNA reads TGTGCCACCAGCCGGAAGATAGAGGGAGGCACTGAAGCTTTCTTT. It specifies CATSRKIEGGTEAFF. This chain links TRBV15 with TRBJ1-1, with unresolved D. The V end was cut by 5 bases, the J end by 4 bases, with 17 bases between. This CDR3 spans 15 amino acids. In germline, CDR1 is LNHNV, CDR2 YYDKDF (reference sequence).